This TCR beta chain appears in the sequencing data of a study of cytotoxic CD8 clonotypes in ibrutinib-treated CLL. Regarding the study as a whole: Baseline values of clonality outstripped age-matched healthy donors and followed circulating CD8+ T-cell counts.

Points on this clone: Its antigen is not known.

V shed 4 bases and J 4 bases; nucleotides not matched to a gene: 11. The CDR3 contains 16 residues. Germline V gene data show CDR1 as SGDLS and CDR2 as YYNGEE. Investigators sought sequencing depths of between 1 in 200,000 and 1 in 1 million T cells. Produced via immunoSEQ multiplex PCR; TCRdb's table is partial and in-frame only. The sample includes 140,000 to 150,000 clones, 60% to 85% of them seen just once. The source material was PBMCs, sampled after 24 months of ibrutinib treatment. This TCR came from a human donor with chronic lymphocytic leukemia. The chain links TRBV9 to TRBJ2-1; 7 bases are shared with TRBD2. The CDR3 protein is CASSPRGVAEYNEQFF. In DNA, the CDR3 is TGTGCCAGCAGCCCCCGGGGGGTGGCGGAATACAATGAGCAGTTCTTC.